The 2 T cell receptor beta chains in this list originate from one sample, sequenced in a study of T cell repertoires in cytomegalovirus infection. TCRdb re-called the reads with MiXCR, one entry per CDR3 protein. There are around 190,000 distinct CDR3 sequences in the sample; approximately 15% occur only once, and around 27% lies in the top ten. The sample comprised PBMCs. These receptors were obtained from a human donor in good health (CMV status not recorded). Some clones in this sample may be carry-over from other donors' samples.

This clonotype was counted only a few times. The chain employs TRBV7-2 and TRBJ2-3; TRBD2 agrees at 7 bases. Germline-derived CDR1 and CDR2 are SGHTA and FQGNSA. This CDR3 comprises 16 residues. The V gene end was trimmed by 2 bases and the J gene end by 3 bases; junction bases not matched to a gene: 8. CDR3 nucleotide sequence: TGTGCCAGCAGCTTAATGGCGGGAGTAGGTACAGATACGCAGTATTTT. As protein: CASSLMAGVGTDTQYF.

At least ten counts were recorded for this clonotype. The rearrangement joins TRBV7-2 to TRBJ2-1, with 10 bases matching TRBD1. This CDR3 spans 15 amino acids. CDR1 is SGHTA and CDR2 is FQGNSA in the germline V gene. J was trimmed by 6 bases and V by 1 base; bases with no gene match: 3. CDR3 amino acids: CASSLDGDRGNEQFF. The CDR3 DNA is TGTGCCAGCAGCTTAGATGGGGACAGGGGCAATGAGCAGTTCTTC. Full variable domain (remainder filled in from reference TRBV7-2 and TRBJ2-1): GAGVSQSPSNKVTEKGKDVELRCDPISGHTALYWYRQSLGQGLEFLIYFQGNSAPDKSGLPSDRFSAERTGGSVSTLTIQRTQQEDSAVYLCASSLDGDRGNEQFFGPGTRLTVL.